These 24 T cell receptor beta chains were sequenced from one sample in a study of blood T cell repertoires in COVID-19. Some clones are missing from TCRdb's copy, which holds only in-frame ones; the method was immunoSEQ multiplex PCR. Here the sample spans roughly 260,000 clones, roughly 90% being singletons. Sequences were obtained from peripheral blood. These receptors were collected from a woman between 25 and 40 years old with COVID-19, enrolled during active disease.

The chain has TRBV27 and TRBJ2-1; the match to TRBD2 covers 7 bases. Germline CDR1 is MNHEY and CDR2 is SMNVEV (reference sequence). V lost 5 bases to trimming and J lost 13 bases; unmatched junction nucleotides: 8. The CDR3 is 12 amino acids. Here the CDR3 reads CASSPSSGPQFF. The CDR3 DNA is TGTGCCAGCAGTCCGAGTAGCGGGCCCCAGTTCTTC.

The chain recombines TRBV19 with TRBJ2-2; 8 nucleotides match TRBD2. This CDR3 contains 15 residues. The V and J ends lost 6 bases and 4 bases, in that order; junction bases with no gene match: 7. Germline assignment: CDR1 LNHDA and CDR2 SQIVND (reference sequence). The CDR3 DNA reads TGTGCCAGTAGCCTACCAACTAGCGGCACCGGGGAGCTGTTTTTT. It specifies CASSLPTSGTGELFF.

The CDR3 region has the DNA TGTGCCTGGAGCGCGGTCCTAGCCAAAAACATTCAGTACTTC. Protein product: CAWSAVLAKNIQYF. The V gene is TRBV30, the J gene TRBJ2-4; D is undetermined. CDR3 size: 14 residues. With 3 bases removed from V and 0 bases from J, the gap between germline ends came to 9 bases. CDR1 and CDR2 from the germline V gene are GTSNPN and SVGIG (reference sequence).

This chain joins TRBV7-2 and TRBJ2-5; 8 bases align to TRBD1. The CDR3 covers 15 residues. Germline V gene data show CDR1 as SGHTA and CDR2 as FQGNSA. The trim removed 0 bases at V and 4 bases at J, leaving 4 bases unmatched. CDR3 residues: CASSLAGQGAETQYF. The CDR3 DNA reads TGTGCCAGCAGCTTAGCAGGTCAGGGGGCAGAGACCCAGTACTTC. Full variable domain (missing parts from reference TRBV7-2 and TRBJ2-5): GAGVSQSPSNKVTEKGKDVELRCDPISGHTALYWYRQSLGQGLEFLIYFQGNSAPDKSGLPSDRFSAERTGGSVSTLTIQRTQQEDSAVYLCASSLAGQGAETQYFGPGTRLLVL.

Comments on this clone: One end of the junction does not line up with germline, which may come from a read error. J is TRBJ2-5 and V is TRBV28, with D possibly matching TRBD2 (7 bases). The CDR3 extends over 11 amino acids. Per the germline V gene, CDR1 is MDHEN and CDR2 is SYDVKM. CDR3 nucleotide sequence: TGTGCCAGCCGTTTAGGGGGGGCCCAGTACTTC. As protein: CASRLGGAQYF.

The table lists this clone with a few counts. The chain employs TRBV6-5 and TRBJ1-1; no clear D. V dropped 1 base and J dropped 4 bases, with 7 bases sitting between them. Germline loops: CDR1 MNHEY, CDR2 SVGAGI. The CDR3 spans 13 residues. The CDR3 DNA reads TGTGCCAGCAGTTACTATGGGAGCACTGAAGCTTTCTTT. Its protein is CASSYYGSTEAFF.

The chain carries TRBV13 and TRBJ1-4, with D perhaps matching TRBD1 (6 bases). Trimming took 5 bases from V and 1 from J, leaving 17 bases between them. From germline, CDR1 is PRHDT and CDR2 FYEKMQ (reference sequence). The CDR3 runs 17 residues. This chain's CDR3 is CASSPRRVQGTNEKLFF. The DNA for the CDR3 is TGTGCCAGCAGCCCAAGACGGGTACAGGGAACTAATGAAAAACTGTTTTTT.

This chain connects TRBV21-1 to TRBJ2-7; TRBD2, the D gene given by the table, was not confirmed from the DNA. TRBV21-1 is flagged as a pseudogene. The CDR3 extends over 17 amino acids. The CDR3 protein is CASSKLVRKESSYEQYF. The CDR3 DNA reads TGTGCCAGCAGCAAATTAGTAAGAAAAGAGAGCTCCTACGAGCAGTACTTC.

This clone was observed a few times. This sequence joins TRBV5-1 and TRBJ1-1, with 7 positions matching TRBD1. The germline gives CDR1 SGHRS, CDR2 YFSETQ. V was pared by 2 bases and J by 5 bases, with 9 bases of the junction left unmatched. CDR3 length equals 15 residues. The CDR3 spells CASSFSGTVGTEAFF. Written as DNA, the CDR3 is TGCGCCAGCAGCTTCTCCGGGACAGTAGGGACTGAAGCTTTCTTT.

This clone was detected only a few times. The chain couples TRBV27 to TRBJ1-1, with no clear D. V was cut by 5 bases and J by 4 bases, with 14 bases left in between. This CDR3 comprises 14 residues. Germline lookup yields CDR1 MNHEY and CDR2 SMNVEV (reference sequence). CDR3 region: CASSPGGIPTEAFF. The CDR3 DNA follows: TGTGCCAGCAGTCCTGGCGGAATACCCACTGAAGCTTTCTTT.

The table lists this clone with a few counts. The rearrangement joins TRBV28 to TRBJ1-2; D is unclear. The CDR3 runs 14 residues. Germline CDR1 MDHEN, CDR2 SYDVKM. The V gene lost 6 bases and the J gene lost 3 bases, with 14 bases spanning the gap. Here the CDR3 DNA reads TGTGCCAGCAGCCAAGATCCGCGGGACTATGGCTACACCTTC. It yields the protein CASSQDPRDYGYTF.

CDR3 region: CATSRTIASTDTQYF. CDR3 DNA sequence: TGTGCCACCAGCAGGACAATCGCTAGCACAGATACGCAGTATTTT. This chain joins TRBV15 and TRBJ2-3, with D unclear. CDR3 length: 15 residues. CDR1 is LNHNV, CDR2 YYDKDF, per germline (reference sequence). V was cut by 3 bases and J by 0 bases, with 10 bases left in between.

The chain combines TRBV7-3 with TRBJ1-1; no reliable D call. The V gene lost 4 bases and the J gene lost 0 bases, with 12 bases spanning the gap. Germline V gives CDR1 SGHTA, CDR2 FQGTGA. The CDR3 is made up of 15 amino acids. CDR3 in amino acids: CASSSVGGMNTEAFF. The CDR3 DNA reads TGTGCCAGCAGCTCGGTGGGAGGGATGAACACTGAAGCTTTCTTT.

V and J are TRBV10-1 and TRBJ2-3, with 8 bases matching TRBD1. The CDR3 contains 15 residues. J gave up 0 bases and V 5 bases, and 4 bases lay outside the gene matches. Germline V gene sequence: CDR1 WNHNN, CDR2 SYGVQD (reference sequence). In nucleotides, the CDR3 is TGCGCCAGCAGTACGACAGGGGCCAGCACAGATACGCAGTATTTT. This sequence encodes CASSTTGASTDTQYF.

The chain combines TRBV5-6 with TRBJ2-2; TRBD2 aligns across 9 bases. Germline V lookup: CDR1 SGHDT, CDR2 YYEEEE. V was pared by 7 bases and J by 2 bases, with 9 bases of the junction left unmatched. CDR3 size: 16 residues. The CDR3 spells CASSRGLAFNTGELFF. The CDR3 nucleotides read TGTGCCAGCTCTCGGGGACTAGCCTTTAACACCGGGGAGCTGTTTTTT.

The chain joins TRBV5-1 to TRBJ1-2; TRBD1 matches 7 bases. Germline V lookup: CDR1 SGHRS, CDR2 YFSETQ. CDR3 length: 13 residues. Losses at the gene ends were 4 bases for V and 4 bases for J; bases not matched to a gene: 4. As DNA, the CDR3 is TGCGCCAGCAGCCCAGGGGACAGCTATGGCTACACCTTC. This gives the protein CASSPGDSYGYTF.

V gene TRBV24-1 combines with J gene TRBJ2-3; 7 nucleotides align to TRBD2. The germline gives CDR1 KGHDR, CDR2 SFDVKD. The CDR3 is 18 amino acids. V lost 1 base to trimming and J lost 2 bases; unmatched junction nucleotides: 11. The CDR3 region is CATSDFKFGEGYTDTQYF. The CDR3 DNA reads TGTGCCACCAGTGATTTTAAGTTCGGGGAGGGGTACACAGATACGCAGTATTTT.

The chain is built from TRBV5-1 and TRBJ2-6; 12 nucleotides line up with TRBD2. CDR3 length equals 18 residues. The germline V gene has CDR1 SGHRS and CDR2 YFSETQ. V shed 0 bases, J shed 4 bases, and the junction held 5 bases outside the gene matches. Here the CDR3 DNA reads TGCGCCAGCAGCTTGGGACTAGCGGGAGATACAGGGGCCAACGTCCTGACTTTC. This encodes CASSLGLAGDTGANVLTF.

The gene calls are TRBV7-9 and TRBJ1-6; perhaps TRBD1 as D (5 bases). CDR1 and CDR2 (germline): SEHNR, FQNEAQ (reference sequence). This CDR3 is 14 amino acids long. The V gene lost 5 bases and the J gene lost 4 bases, with 9 bases spanning the gap. CDR3 sequence reads: CASSPTDYNSPLHF. CDR3 nucleotides: TGTGCCAGCAGCCCGACAGATTATAATTCACCCCTCCACTTT.

The chain joins TRBV11-3 to TRBJ2-1; 8 nucleotides line up with TRBD2. Germline CDR1 and CDR2: SGHNT and YENEEA. J was trimmed by 0 bases and V by 1 base; bases with no gene match: 8. The CDR3 totals 18 residues. The CDR3 bases are TGTGCCAGCAGCTTAGGCGCAGCGGGAGTAAACTCCTACAATGAGCAGTTCTTC. It specifies CASSLGAAGVNSYNEQFF.

The CDR3 DNA sequence: TGTGCTAGTGGGGGGGACTCGGCAGGGTTTGCAGATACGCAGTATTTT. It codes for CASGGDSAGFADTQYF. The V and J genes are TRBV12-5 and TRBJ2-3, with D maybe TRBD2 (6 bases). The CDR3 length is 16 residues. Germline V gives CDR1 LGHNT, CDR2 FRNRAP. The ends were cut back, 6 bases at V and 4 bases at J, with 20 bases in the middle.

V gene TRBV21-1 combines with J gene TRBJ1-2; TRBD1, the table's D call, lacks a check against the DNA. TRBV21-1 is recorded as a pseudogene. CDR3 size: 17 residues. Written as DNA, the CDR3 is TGTGCCAGCAGCAAGAGTTCTAGACAGGGGAACTATGATGGCTACACCTTC. The encoded protein is CASSKSSRQGNYDGYTF.

The chain recombines TRBV5-6 with TRBJ1-2; 11 bases align to TRBD1. The CDR3 covers 15 residues. After removal of 4 bases from V and 2 bases from J, the junction contained 4 bases not matched to a gene. The germline CDR1 and CDR2 sequences are SGHDT and YYEEEE. This chain's CDR3 is CASSGGTGGNYGYTF. The CDR3 region has the DNA TGTGCCAGCAGCGGAGGGACAGGGGGAAACTATGGCTACACCTTC.

This rearrangement joins TRBV27 to TRBJ2-5; 9 nucleotides match TRBD1. The germline V gene has CDR1 MNHEY and CDR2 SMNVEV (reference sequence). This CDR3 is built from 14 residues. J was trimmed by 5 bases and V by 3 bases; bases with no gene match: 4. CDR3 residues: CASSFGQGMETQYF. The CDR3 DNA follows: TGTGCCAGCAGTTTTGGACAGGGGATGGAGACCCAGTACTTC.